Presented here are 5 T cell receptor beta chains from one specimen sequenced in a study of blood T cell repertoires in COVID-19. Assay used: immunoSEQ multiplex PCR; TCRdb lists only in-frame clones, some missing. The sample lists about 440,000 clones; about 89% were seen once. The sample taken for sequencing was peripheral blood. The receptors come from a woman aged 25 to 39 with acute or convalescent COVID-19.

V usage is TRBV5-6 and J usage is TRBJ2-1; 9 bases are shared with TRBD2. With 3 bases clipped from V and 7 bases from J, the junction kept 11 bases outside the gene matches. This CDR3 has 16 amino acids. Germline CDR1 is SGHDT and CDR2 is YYEEEE. This chain's CDR3 is CASSSYYAGGFNEQFF. For the CDR3, the DNA is TGTGCCAGCAGCTCGTACTATGCGGGGGGGTTTAATGAGCAGTTCTTC.

The V and J genes are TRBV12-3 or TRBV12-4 and TRBJ2-2, with D perhaps matching TRBD1 (5 bases). V lost 6 bases to trimming and J lost 5 bases, with 7 bases between them. The CDR3 totals 12 residues. CDR3 region: CASSRVTGELFF. CDR3 in DNA: TGTGCCAGCAGCAGGGTAACCGGGGAGCTGTTTTTT.

The chain is built from TRBV12-3 or TRBV12-4 and TRBJ2-1, with no clear D. Trimming stripped 2 bases from V and 5 bases from J, with 7 bases between. There are 13 residues in the CDR3. The CDR3 here is CASSLRENNEQFF. DNA of the CDR3: TGTGCCAGCAGTTTAAGAGAAAACAATGAGCAGTTCTTC.

V and J are TRBV9 and TRBJ2-6; a weak D match, TRBD1 (5 bases). The CDR3 length is 14 residues. V lost 1 base and J 3 bases, leaving 5 bases between the germline ends. Looked up from germline, CDR1 is SGDLS and CDR2 is YYNGEE. CDR3 region: CASSVQGGANVLTF. CDR3 DNA sequence: TGTGCCAGCAGCGTACAGGGTGGGGCCAACGTCCTGACTTTC.

The chain joins TRBV2 to TRBJ2-5; 11 bases line up with TRBD2. Germline assignment: CDR1 SNHLY and CDR2 FYNNEI. The CDR3 has 13 residues. Germline trimming cut 7 bases from V and 9 bases from J; bases unmatched to any gene: 7. CDR3 sequence reads: CASISGTSGPQYF. The CDR3 DNA follows: TGTGCCAGCATCTCCGGGACTAGCGGCCCCCAGTACTTC. The entire variable domain, with the rest obtained from reference TRBV2 and TRBJ2-5, is as follows: EPEVTQTPSHQVTQMGQEVILRCVPISNHLYFYWYRQILGQKVEFLVSFYNNEISEKSEIFDDQFSVERPDGSNFTLKIRSTKLEDSAMYFCASISGTSGPQYFGPGTRLLVL.